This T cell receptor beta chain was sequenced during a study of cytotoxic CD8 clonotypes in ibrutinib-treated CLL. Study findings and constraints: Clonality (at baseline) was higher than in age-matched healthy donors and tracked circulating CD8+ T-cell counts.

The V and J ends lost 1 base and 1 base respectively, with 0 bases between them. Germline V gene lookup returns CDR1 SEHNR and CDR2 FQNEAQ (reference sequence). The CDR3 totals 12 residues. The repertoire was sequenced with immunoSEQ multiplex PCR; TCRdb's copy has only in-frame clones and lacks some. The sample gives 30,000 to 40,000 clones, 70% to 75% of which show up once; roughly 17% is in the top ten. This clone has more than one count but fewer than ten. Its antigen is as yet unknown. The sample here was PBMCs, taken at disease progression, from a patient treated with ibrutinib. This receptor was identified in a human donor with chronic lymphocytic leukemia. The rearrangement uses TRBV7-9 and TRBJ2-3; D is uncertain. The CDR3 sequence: CASSLGTDTQYF. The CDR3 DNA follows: TGTGCCAGCAGCTTAGGCACAGATACGCAGTATTTT. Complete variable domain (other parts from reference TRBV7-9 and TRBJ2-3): DTGVSQNPRHKITKRGQNVTFRCDPISEHNRLYWYRQTLGQGPEFLTYFQNEAQLEKSRLLSDRFSAERPKGSFSTLEIQRTEQGDSAMYLCASSLGTDTQYFGPGTRLTVL.